These 22 T cell receptor beta chains share one sample of origin, sequenced in a study of shared clonotypes between healthy human individuals. TCRdb's table, derived via immunoSEQ multiplex PCR, lists solely in-frame clones and lacks some. The sample contains about 1 million clones, around 76% of which appear only once. Sequenced: memory CD4+ T cells sorted from blood. Noted subset: CD45RA-negative fraction. Every receptor here comes from a man aged 18 to 30 in good health.

The V gene is TRBV7-8, the J gene TRBJ2-7, with TRBD1 matching 9 bases. V was clipped by 5 bases and J by 3 bases; unmatched bases: 5. The CDR3 extends over 14 amino acids. From germline, CDR1 is SGHVS and CDR2 FQNEAQ. CDR3 nucleotide sequence: TGTGCCAGCAGCCCACCGGGACAGGGCTACGAGCAGTACTTC. This translates into CASSPPGQGYEQYF.

This chain joins TRBV30 and TRBJ1-1, with D perhaps matching TRBD1 (6 bases). With 5 bases removed from V and 4 bases from J, the gap between germline ends came to 17 bases. The CDR3 consists of 14 residues. Germline CDR1 is GTSNPN and CDR2 is SVGIG (reference sequence). CDR3 region: CAWARDNIGTEAFF. The CDR3 bases are TGTGCCTGGGCAAGGGACAACATTGGCACTGAAGCTTTCTTT.

The J gene is TRBJ2-5, the V gene TRBV11-2; D possibly corresponds to TRBD2 (6 bases). Trimming took 5 bases from V and 1 from J, leaving 14 bases between them. Germline-derived CDR1 and CDR2 are SGHAT and FQNNGV. This CDR3 is built from 15 residues. For the CDR3, the DNA is TGTGCCAGCAGCATAACCCCGGGGGTCCAAGAGACCCAGTACTTC. Amino acid sequence: CASSITPGVQETQYF.

In the case of this clone: Other DNA sequences in the same sample also yield this CDR3. The J gene is TRBJ2-2, the V gene TRBV2; a possible D gene is TRBD1 (5 bases). V shed 4 bases and J shed 0 bases, with 9 bases lying between them. The CDR3 covers 15 residues. The germline V gene has CDR1 SNHLY and CDR2 FYNNEI. The CDR3 DNA sequence: TGTGCCAGCAGTGCAAGGACAACGAACACCGGGGAGCTGTTTTTT. Translated: CASSARTTNTGELFF. Combining the CDR3 with reference TRBV2 and TRBJ2-2 gives the whole variable domain EPEVTQTPSHQVTQMGQEVILRCVPISNHLYFYWYRQILGQKVEFLVSFYNNEISEKSEIFDDQFSVERPDGSNFTLKIRSTKLEDSAMYFCASSARTTNTGELFFGEGSRLTVL.

This clone was detected once. The chain uses TRBV7-9 and TRBJ1-4; D gene uncertain. V lost 3 bases and J lost 3, with 11 bases in between. The CDR3 has 15 amino acids. Germline CDR1 and CDR2: SEHNR and FQNEAQ (reference sequence). Written as DNA, the CDR3 is TGTGCCAGCAGCTTCTCGACGGCTCCTAATGAAAAACTGTTTTTT. Protein product: CASSFSTAPNEKLFF.

This clone was seen only a few times. Written as DNA, the CDR3 is TGCGCCAGCAGCGGGGGTAAGAACACTGAAGCTTTCTTT. It codes for CASSGGKNTEAFF. The V and J genes are TRBV5-1 and TRBJ1-1; maybe TRBD1 (5 bases). With 4 bases removed from V and 1 base from J, the gap between germline ends came to 8 bases. The germline V gene has CDR1 SGHRS and CDR2 YFSETQ. The CDR3 loop spans 13 amino acids.

V usage is TRBV19 and J usage is TRBJ1-6, with D uncertain. V lost 4 bases to trimming and J lost 6 bases, with 13 bases between them. The CDR3 has 15 residues. In germline, CDR1 is LNHDA, CDR2 SQIVND (reference sequence). This CDR3 reads CASSTGGDGNSPLHF. The CDR3 coding sequence is TGTGCCAGTAGTACAGGCGGGGATGGTAATTCACCCCTCCACTTT.

This clone has a single count. The rearrangement uses TRBV6-1 and TRBJ1-6, with D tentatively TRBD1 (5 bases). Trimming pared 7 bases from V and 10 bases from J, leaving 17 bases between. CDR3 length equals 14 residues. CDR1 MNHNS and CDR2 SASEGT come from the germline V gene. The CDR3 loop reads CASNDLTVRSPLHF. The CDR3 DNA reads as TGTGCCAGCAACGATTTGACAGTGCGGTCACCCCTCCACTTT.

This clone came up once. The chain combines TRBV14 with TRBJ2-3; 8 nucleotides align to TRBD1. This CDR3 spans 17 amino acids. The V gene's germline CDR1 is SGHDN and CDR2 FVKESK. The trim removed 0 bases at V and 0 bases at J, leaving 5 bases unmatched. The CDR3 protein is CASSQDIRTGSTDTQYF. The CDR3 DNA is TGTGCCAGCAGCCAAGATATCAGGACAGGGAGCACAGATACGCAGTATTTT.

The chain employs TRBV28 and TRBJ2-7; D is possibly TRBD1 (5 bases). The CDR3 is 12 residues long. The V gene lost 5 bases and the J gene lost 3 bases, with 8 bases spanning the gap. The germline V gene has CDR1 MDHEN and CDR2 SYDVKM. For the CDR3, the DNA is TGTGCCAGCAGTGAACAGGACTACGAGCAGTACTTC. Protein sequence: CASSEQDYEQYF.

The CDR3: CASSLTSIVEKKLFF. The CDR3 DNA is TGCGCCAGCAGCCTGACATCCATAGTGGAGAAAAAACTGTTTTTT. The chain recombines TRBV5-1 with TRBJ1-4; D unresolved. Looked up from germline, CDR1 is SGHRS and CDR2 is YFSETQ. Trimming shortened V by 4 bases and J by 9 bases, and 19 bases separated the two germline ends. There are 15 residues in the CDR3.

V gene TRBV4-3 combines with J gene TRBJ2-1; no clear D. Germline V lookup: CDR1 LGHNA, CDR2 YSLEER. Trimming removed 1 base at V and 7 bases at J, with 11 bases between. The CDR3 runs to 14 residues. The CDR3 sequence: CASSQVAFGNEQFF. The CDR3 DNA follows: TGCGCCAGCAGCCAAGTAGCCTTCGGTAATGAGCAGTTCTTC.

This clone was recorded once. The chain recombines TRBV5-5 with TRBJ2-1; D is possibly TRBD1 or TRBD2 (5 bases each). V shed 3 bases and J shed 6 bases, with 16 bases lying between them. The CDR3 is made up of 15 amino acids. Per germline, CDR1 SGHKS and CDR2 YYEKEE (reference sequence). CDR3 in DNA: TGTGCCAGCAGCTCTTCCTCGGGGCTCCTCAATGAGCAGTTCTTC. Protein: CASSSSSGLLNEQFF.

The chain uses TRBV7-8 and TRBJ2-1; 10 bases are a match to TRBD2. Germline V lookup: CDR1 SGHVS, CDR2 FQNEAQ. This CDR3 region has 17 residues. After removal of 3 bases from V and 8 bases from J, the junction contained 13 bases not matched to a gene. The CDR3 reads CASSFRAAGGPLDEQFF. In DNA form, the CDR3 reads TGTGCCAGCAGCTTTAGGGCAGCGGGAGGGCCTTTGGATGAGCAGTTCTTC.

This clone has just one count. It differs at one base from a far larger clone, so likely a read error. The chain carries TRBV7-2 and TRBJ1-6, with TRBD1 matching over 10 bases. CDR3 length: 14 residues. Germline lookup yields CDR1 SGHTA and CDR2 FQGNSA. J gave up 9 bases and V 3 bases, and 2 bases lay outside the gene matches. The CDR3 sequence is CASSLDRGSSPLHF. In DNA, the CDR3 is TGTGCCAGCAGCTTGGACAGGGGGAGTTCACCCCTCCACTTT.

The chain has TRBV5-4 and TRBJ2-4; D not certain. Germline V gives CDR1 SGHNT, CDR2 YYREEE (reference sequence). This CDR3 has 14 amino acids. V lost 0 bases and J 1 base, leaving 5 bases between the germline ends. Here the CDR3 reads CASSLAGAKNIQYF. Written as DNA, the CDR3 is TGTGCCAGCAGCTTGGCCGGGGCCAAAAACATTCAGTACTTC. The full variable domain, with the rest looked up from reference TRBV5-4 and TRBJ2-4, is ETGVTQSPTHLIKTRGQQVTLRCSSQSGHNTVSWYQQALGQGPQFIFQYYREEENGRGNFPPRFSGLQFPNYSSELNVNALELDDSALYLCASSLAGAKNIQYFGAGTRLSVL.

The chain uses TRBV7-2 and TRBJ2-3; D is perhaps TRBD2 (6 bases). V was trimmed by 5 bases and J by 0 bases, leaving 12 bases between them. CDR1 is SGHTA, CDR2 FQGNSA, per germline. The CDR3 contains 15 residues. CDR3 loop: CASSISGTSTDTQYF. CDR3 sequence (DNA): TGTGCCAGCAGCATTAGCGGAACCAGCACAGATACGCAGTATTTT.

The V call is TRBV5-4, the J call TRBJ2-1; the D is unclear. Trimming cost V 4 bases and J 6 bases, with 8 bases left between them. This CDR3 is 12 amino acids long. CDR1 is SGHNT, CDR2 YYREEE, per germline (reference sequence). DNA for the CDR3: TGTGCCAGCAGCACACCAGGCAATGAGCAGTTCTTC. Its translation: CASSTPGNEQFF.

The chain joins TRBV30 to TRBJ2-5; perhaps D is TRBD1 or TRBD2 (6 bases each). The CDR3 contains 16 residues. Trimming removed 2 bases from V and 0 bases from J, with 16 bases in between. Germline V gene sequence: CDR1 GTSNPN, CDR2 SVGIG (reference sequence). The CDR3 sequence is CAWSKPGGQYQETQYF. The CDR3 DNA reads TGTGCCTGGAGTAAACCCGGGGGCCAGTACCAAGAGACCCAGTACTTC. Full variable domain (missing parts from reference TRBV30 and TRBJ2-5): SQTIHQWPATLVQPVGSPLSLECTVEGTSNPNLYWYRQAAGRGLQLLFYSVGIGQISSEVPQNLSASRPQDRQFILSSKKLLLSDSGFYLCAWSKPGGQYQETQYFGPGTRLLVL.

The rearrangement joins TRBV18 to TRBJ1-4; D perhaps matches TRBD1 (6 bases). With 0 bases removed from V and 0 bases from J, the gap between germline ends came to 11 bases. Germline V gene data show CDR1 as KGHSH and CDR2 as LQKENI. CDR3 length: 17 residues. CDR3 residues: CASSPPQQGATNEKLFF. DNA of the CDR3: TGTGCCAGCTCACCACCTCAACAGGGTGCAACTAATGAAAAACTGTTTTTT.

The CDR3 protein is CAWESLGGSGNTIYF. The CDR3 DNA reads as TGTGCCTGGGAGTCCTTGGGGGGCTCTGGAAACACCATATATTTT. V and J are TRBV30 and TRBJ1-3; maybe TRBD1 (5 bases). Trimming stripped 5 bases from V and 0 bases from J, with 14 bases between. Germline V gives CDR1 GTSNPN, CDR2 SVGIG (reference sequence). The CDR3 is 15 amino acids.

V gene TRBV6-5 combines with J gene TRBJ2-5; D gene ambiguous. Germline lookup yields CDR1 MNHEY and CDR2 SVGAGI. V was cut by 9 bases and J by 2 bases, with 10 bases left in between. The CDR3 runs 12 residues. The CDR3 is CARDTPQETQYF. The CDR3 DNA is TGTGCCAGAGATACACCACAAGAGACCCAGTACTTC.